What follows are 26 T cell receptor beta chains derived from one specimen sequenced in a study of blood T cell repertoires in COVID-19. The repertoire was sequenced with immunoSEQ multiplex PCR; TCRdb's copy has only in-frame clones and lacks some. This sample has fewer than 250,000 clones, with around 86% found just once. The specimen was peripheral blood. The receptors derive from an elderly woman with COVID-19, enrolled during active disease.

The chain recombines TRBV30 with TRBJ1-2; D unresolved. CDR1 and CDR2 (germline): GTSNPN, SVGIG (reference sequence). CDR3 length equals 12 residues. Trimming left V 4 bases short and J 8 bases short, with 14 bases between. DNA of the CDR3: TGTGCCTGGACCAAACGTATGCAGGGCTACACCTTC. Translating gives CAWTKRMQGYTF.

The chain uses TRBV15 and TRBJ1-5; D gene uncertain. Trimming took off 0 bases at V and 5 bases at J, with 11 bases between the two ends. The CDR3 totals 15 residues. Germline lookup yields CDR1 LNHNV and CDR2 YYDKDF (reference sequence). This CDR3 reads CATSRDHGEYQPQHF. As DNA, the CDR3 is TGTGCCACCAGCAGAGATCACGGGGAGTATCAGCCCCAGCATTTT.

The chain combines TRBV5-1 with TRBJ1-1, with TRBD1 identical over 7 bases. The CDR3 runs 17 residues. Germline V CDR1 and CDR2: SGHRS, YFSETQ. V lost 0 bases and J lost 1; bases outside the gene matches: 9. The CDR3 spells CASSLGTGVNWNTEAFF. The DNA of the CDR3 is TGCGCCAGCAGCTTGGGGACAGGTGTTAATTGGAACACTGAAGCTTTCTTT.

The chain carries TRBV28 and TRBJ1-2; no firm D call. Germline CDR1 and CDR2: MDHEN and SYDVKM. This CDR3 contains 14 residues. V was trimmed by 8 bases and J by 4 bases, leaving 17 bases between them. The CDR3 region is CASQTSEGSYGYTF. The CDR3 DNA reads as TGTGCCAGCCAAACCTCCGAGGGAAGCTATGGCTACACCTTC.

The chain employs TRBV10-1 and TRBJ1-3; D unresolved. Trimming cost V 2 bases and J 0 bases, with 20 bases left between them. CDR3 length: 19 residues. From germline, CDR1 is WNHNN and CDR2 SYGVQD (reference sequence). CDR3 coding DNA: TGCGCCAGCAGTGAGATTTTAGCTTCCCCTAAGAGCTCTGGAAACACCATATATTTT. Its translation: CASSEILASPKSSGNTIYF.

This sequence joins TRBV6-5 and TRBJ1-4, with D unresolved. Trimming left V 2 bases short and J 8 bases short, with 12 bases between. The CDR3 is 14 residues long. Germline CDR1 MNHEY, CDR2 SVGAGI. In DNA, the CDR3 is TGTGCCAGCAGTTACAGCCGTCCGGGGGAAAAACTGTTTTTT. It translates to CASSYSRPGEKLFF.

This clone has a single count. The V and J genes are TRBV2 and TRBJ2-7; 10 positions agree with TRBD1. Germline CDR1 and CDR2: SNHLY and FYNNEI. J lost 7 bases, V lost 6 bases, and 12 bases had no gene match. The CDR3 loop spans 15 amino acids. The CDR3 spells CASRPDRGPLGEQYF. Written as DNA, the CDR3 is TGTGCCAGCAGGCCAGACAGGGGGCCTCTCGGGGAGCAGTACTTC. The full variable domain, rest sourced from reference TRBV2 and TRBJ2-7, is EPEVTQTPSHQVTQMGQEVILRCVPISNHLYFYWYRQILGQKVEFLVSFYNNEISEKSEIFDDQFSVERPDGSNFTLKIRSTKLEDSAMYFCASRPDRGPLGEQYFGPGTRLTVT.

This chain joins TRBV6-5 and TRBJ1-2; 8 bases line up with TRBD1. The CDR3 is 15 amino acids. CDR1 MNHEY and CDR2 SVGAGI come from the germline V gene. With V trimmed by 2 bases and J by 3 bases, 5 bases remained unmatched. CDR3 bases: TGTGCCAGCAGTTACAGTGACAGGGGAGACTATGGCTACACCTTC. Protein: CASSYSDRGDYGYTF.

The CDR3 here is CAWSILGQGKLFF. CDR3 sequence (DNA): TGTGCCTGGAGTATTCTGGGACAGGGAAAACTGTTTTTT. This chain connects TRBV30 to TRBJ1-4, with 9 bases matching TRBD1. This CDR3 is 13 amino acids long. The V gene end was trimmed by 2 bases and the J gene end by 10 bases; junction bases not matched to a gene: 5. The germline V gene encodes CDR1 GTSNPN and CDR2 SVGIG (reference sequence).

The DNA for the CDR3 is TGTGCCTGGAGTGTTGGTGCGTTTCAGCCCCAGCATTTT. Its translation: CAWSVGAFQPQHF. The rearrangement joins TRBV30 to TRBJ1-5; D is unresolved. This CDR3 has 13 amino acids. With 0 bases removed from V and 6 bases from J, the gap between germline ends came to 9 bases. The V gene's germline CDR1 is GTSNPN and CDR2 SVGIG (reference sequence).

This chain links TRBV7-2 with TRBJ2-5; 12 bases line up with TRBD2. Germline values: CDR1 SGHTA, CDR2 FQGNSA. After removal of 4 bases from V and 0 bases from J, the junction contained 3 bases not matched to a gene. CDR3 length equals 16 residues. CDR3 residues: CASSYTSGGYQETQYF. The CDR3 nucleotides read TGTGCCAGCAGCTATACTAGCGGGGGGTACCAAGAGACCCAGTACTTC.

V is TRBV25-1 and J is TRBJ1-5; D gene ambiguous. CDR1 is MGHDK and CDR2 is SYGVNS in the germline V gene. Between the trimmed V and J ends, which lost 3 bases and 8 bases, there was a span of 11 bases. CDR3 length equals 13 residues. Here the CDR3 reads CASSDSGREPQHF. The CDR3 coding sequence is TGTGCCAGCAGTGACTCCGGCCGGGAGCCCCAGCATTTT.

V gene TRBV28 combines with J gene TRBJ1-5; D unresolved. Looked up from germline, CDR1 is MDHEN and CDR2 is SYDVKM. CDR3 length equals 12 residues. V was cut by 6 bases and J by 13 bases, with 16 bases left in between. The DNA for the CDR3 is TGTGCCAGCAGCCCCGGCGGTATATATCAGCATTTT. Translating it yields CASSPGGIYQHF.

The chain joins TRBV6-1 to TRBJ2-6; 8 bases agree with TRBD1. CDR3 size: 19 residues. Germline V CDR1 and CDR2: MNHNS, SASEGT. Trimming at V came to 2 bases and at J to 4 bases, leaving 13 bases not matched to a gene. CDR3 loop: CASSERPGTGLTGANVLTF. For the CDR3, the DNA is TGTGCCAGCAGTGAACGTCCCGGGACAGGCCTTACGGGGGCCAACGTCCTGACTTTC.

This chain's CDR3 is CAISDLGGGQETQYF. DNA for the CDR3: TGTGCCATCAGTGACCTGGGCGGGGGCCAAGAGACCCAGTACTTC. The chain combines TRBV10-3 with TRBJ2-5; the match to TRBD2 covers 7 bases. This CDR3 spans 15 amino acids. Germline assignment: CDR1 ENHRY and CDR2 SYGVKD. Trimming cost V 3 bases and J 1 base; bases outside gene matches: 5.

The chain joins TRBV14 to TRBJ1-1; D remains unclear. The CDR3 is made up of 13 amino acids. With 3 bases removed from V and 0 bases from J, the gap between germline ends came to 5 bases. Per the germline V gene, CDR1 is SGHDN and CDR2 is FVKESK. The CDR3 protein is CASSQQMNTEAFF. Written as DNA, the CDR3 is TGTGCCAGCAGCCAGCAGATGAACACTGAAGCTTTCTTT. The variable domain in full, completed from reference TRBV14 and TRBJ1-1, reads EAGVTQFPSHSVIEKGQTVTLRCDPISGHDNLYWYRRVMGKEIKFLLHFVKESKQDESGMPNNRFLAERTGGTYSTLKVQPAELEDSGVYFCASSQQMNTEAFFGQGTRLTVV.

This chain joins TRBV7-3 and TRBJ2-5, with a weak D call TRBD2 (5 bases). V lost 1 base to trimming and J lost 3 bases, with 12 bases between them. The CDR3 extends over 15 amino acids. Per germline, CDR1 SGHTA and CDR2 FQGTGA. As DNA, the CDR3 is TGTGCCAGCAGCTTAAGTCCAGGACTTAAAGAGACCCAGTACTTC. Protein product: CASSLSPGLKETQYF.

V is TRBV5-4 and J is TRBJ2-2; 10 bases match TRBD2. Trimming cost V 1 base and J 5 bases; bases outside gene matches: 8. Germline V lookup: CDR1 SGHNT, CDR2 YYREEE (reference sequence). CDR3 length equals 17 residues. The CDR3: CASSLSSGGARTGELFF. The CDR3 region has the DNA TGTGCCAGCAGCTTGTCCAGCGGGGGGGCGAGGACCGGGGAGCTGTTTTTT.

The rearrangement joins TRBV5-1 to TRBJ2-2; D may be TRBD1 (6 bases). Germline V gene lookup returns CDR1 SGHRS and CDR2 YFSETQ. V lost 0 bases and J lost 5, with 8 bases in between. This CDR3 has 14 residues. The CDR3 is CASSLGTATGELFF. DNA of the CDR3: TGCGCCAGCAGCTTGGGGACAGCAACCGGGGAGCTGTTTTTT.

V gene TRBV2 combines with J gene TRBJ2-3; tentatively, D is TRBD1 (7 bases). Germline V CDR1 and CDR2: SNHLY, FYNNEI. The CDR3 runs to 16 residues. Trimming shortened V by 4 bases and J by 0 bases, and 14 bases separated the two germline ends. CDR3 sequence reads: CASSGRDRSSTDTQYF. The CDR3 DNA follows: TGTGCCAGCAGTGGGAGGGACAGATCTAGCACAGATACGCAGTATTTT. The complete variable domain, with remaining parts taken from reference TRBV2 and TRBJ2-3, reads EPEVTQTPSHQVTQMGQEVILRCVPISNHLYFYWYRQILGQKVEFLVSFYNNEISEKSEIFDDQFSVERPDGSNFTLKIRSTKLEDSAMYFCASSGRDRSSTDTQYFGPGTRLTVL.

V gene TRBV10-2 combines with J gene TRBJ1-5; D remains ambiguous. The germline V gene has CDR1 WSHSY and CDR2 SAAADI. The CDR3 runs to 17 residues. V was shortened by 2 bases and J by 0 bases, with 14 bases between the two germline ends. The CDR3, as DNA: TGCGCCAGCAGTGAGAGTTCAGGCCAATATAGCAATCAGCCCCAGCATTTT. Its protein is CASSESSGQYSNQPQHF.

In the case of this clone: At one of its ends the junction is not consistent with the germline gene, which may arise from a read error. This CDR3 is also generated by other DNA sequences in the sample. The rearrangement uses TRBV7-2 and TRBJ2-3, with 10 positions matching TRBD2. Per germline, CDR1 SGHTA and CDR2 FQGNSA. The CDR3 consists of 16 residues. Here the CDR3 reads CASSLALAGGTDTQYF. The CDR3 coding sequence is TGTGCCAGCAGCCTAGCCCTAGCGGGGGGCACAGATACGCAGTATTTT.

This clone appeared a few times. In DNA form, the CDR3 reads TGCGCCAGCAGCTCTAGTGGAGGGACGGTCTTTAAGATCAATCAGCCCCAGCATTTT. It translates to CASSSSGGTVFKINQPQHF. The chain joins TRBV5-1 to TRBJ1-5; D is perhaps TRBD1 (5 bases). The CDR3 spans 19 residues. Germline V CDR1 and CDR2: SGHRS, YFSETQ. Trimming removed 3 bases at V and 3 bases at J, with 25 bases between.

This clone was observed a single time. This chain links TRBV18 with TRBJ2-6; D uncertain. CDR3 length: 15 amino acids. In germline, CDR1 is KGHSH, CDR2 LQKENI. V lost 1 base, J lost 0 bases, and 4 bases lay in between. CDR3 in DNA: TGTGCCAGCTCACCACAGCACTCTGGGGCCAACGTCCTGACTTTC. Its translation: CASSPQHSGANVLTF.

The genes are TRBV2 and TRBJ1-1; the D is unclear. CDR1 and CDR2 from the germline V gene are SNHLY and FYNNEI. V dropped 5 bases and J dropped 1 base, with 11 bases sitting between them. The CDR3 contains 14 residues. The chain's CDR3 is CASSREVPNTEAFF. CDR3 in DNA: TGTGCCAGCAGTAGAGAGGTCCCGAACACTGAAGCTTTCTTT.

This clone was counted a few times. As DNA, the CDR3 is TGTGCCATCTTGGGGGGAGGCAATCAGCCCCAGCATTTT. Translated, it gives CAILGGGNQPQHF. This chain links TRBV28 with TRBJ1-5; D may be TRBD1 (5 bases). The CDR3 extends over 13 amino acids. Germline-derived CDR1 and CDR2 are MDHEN and SYDVKM. Trimming took off 10 bases at V and 2 bases at J, with 12 bases between the two ends.